This entry is about one T cell receptor beta chain. The antigen is not known. The data stem from a study of CD8+CD57+ T cells in acquired aplastic anemia. For the study at large: Recorded DNA amounts for sorted CD4+ and CD8+ cells had an average of about 3.5 ug.

General study findings and limits: Researchers reported that CD8+ Simpson's diversity was not significantly different in patients versus controls. Both patients and controls carried the same twenty-nine CD8+ CDR3 sequences.

The template used for profiling TCR beta VDJ and CDR3 was genomic DNA. TCRdb re-called the reads with MiXCR, one entry per CDR3 protein. The data show about 160,000 distinct CDR3 sequences, roughly 40% seen once. V lost 2 bases, J lost 5 bases, and 7 bases lay in between. The CDR3 runs 13 residues. CDR1 and CDR2 (germline): LNHDA, SQIVND (reference sequence). The J gene is TRBJ1-5, the V gene TRBV19; D gene unclear. The sample taken for sequencing was sorted CD4+, CD8+, or CD8+CD57+ T cells (not recorded which) from PBMCs. The TCR originated in a human donor in good health. The CDR3 here is CASSIREHQPQHF. The CDR3, as DNA: TGTGCCAGTAGTATAAGGGAGCATCAGCCCCAGCATTTT.